This T cell receptor (beta chain) emerged from a study of cytomegalovirus exposure and HLA in healthy donors (dated 2017 in TCRdb). General notes on the study: An earlier analysis of roughly 500 of the donors reported 250 to 300 Gb of sequence data and 100 million to 130 million unique TCR beta sequences from some 180 million T cells. To study patterns of TCR occurrence, a later analysis re-analyzed previously published TCR beta repertoires from around 660 donors and added high-resolution HLA genotyping. Across under 500 genotyped donors of the cohort, an average of 235,054 unique TCR beta nucleotide sequences per donor were sequenced, and roughly 20% of those sequences were non-productive. To decide whether each TCR beta V gene segment behaved as functional or pseudogenic, an earlier analysis of approximately 600 of the donors relied on high-throughput TCR beta sequencing. Besides the first cohort of roughly 660 subjects, a separate validation cohort made up of 90 to 150 different subjects was used. All discovery cohort repertoires had been generated on a single sequencing platform. The T cell repertoires of about 700 subjects were profiled by immunosequencing and related to cytomegalovirus serostatus. An early release that covered roughly 600 HLA-typed donors contained approximately 300 gigabases of sequencing data and about 93 million unique TCR sequences. Donor age, sex, ethnicity and CMV serostatus were compiled together with the repertoire data. The later analysis used no new phenotypic data to find candidate immune exposures, relying instead on TCR beta sequences and their occurrence across donors. The aim of the study was to test whether cataloging public T cell receptors could identify signatures of past pathogen exposure. Five DR-DQ haplotypes were treated as single units for association and clustering because of strong linkage in the cohort. Genome-wide SNP genotypes for about three fifths of the roughly 670 donors were used in a later genetic analysis, which treated that subset as a discovery cohort. Typing coverage differed by locus: A, B, C, DRB1 and DQB1 were typed in roughly 620-630 donors, DQA1 in 500 to 550, DPA1 in 600 to 610, and DPB1 in approximately 450. Of the roughly 400 genotyped donors, approximately 80% were placed in the genetic ancestry cluster associated with self-reported Caucasian donors. To predict cytomegalovirus infection status, the study brought together high-throughput TCR immunosequencing, statistical association of individual TCRs with disease status, and machine learning. HLA typing included class I and class II loci at four-digit resolution. The full study reports these points: HLA typing was unavailable for some donors at each locus, so association tests used only the typed subset. An earlier analysis of several hundred of the donors showed that most TCR beta V segments appeared in productive rearrangements either about 90% or about 30% of the time, which broadly matched IMGT annotations. V-gene and J-gene trimming of TCR beta chains was associated with a missense DCLRE1C variant in a later genetic analysis, and the association was replicated in an independent cohort. A later analysis associated some 17,000 TCR beta sequences with specific HLA alleles at a false discovery rate of 0.05. Linkage disequilibrium might explain the correlated functional status among segregating V segments, but an unknown experimental factor could not be excluded. The only immune exposure information available for the cohort was CMV serostatus. A total of roughly 160 TCR beta chains were listed by the study as associated with cytomegalovirus. A further reported finding was that TCR beta sequences accurately predicted the HLA-A and HLA-B alleles for most subjects in the first cohort. This cohort had only TCR beta chains sequenced, and the lack of alpha or paired-chain data limited which features could be detected. While some public TCRs were present in many individuals, most TCR sequences turned up only very rarely across donors. Strong co-occurrence of HLA alleles, especially DR and DQ, made assigning TCR associations to individual alleles difficult. According to a later analysis, TCR association rates differed among HLA loci, with DRB1 alleles showing the most associated TCRs and HLA-C alleles showing the fewest. In vitro tests confirmed that a few of the cytomegalovirus-associated TCR beta chains recognize cytomegalovirus antigens. According to a later genetic analysis, donors in an Asian-associated ancestry cluster had fewer N-insertions in productive TCRs than the roughly 700-donor mean. A later analysis found that HLA-associated TCR beta chains were more clonally expanded and had lower generation probabilities than equally common non-associated chains. Several of the top co-occurrence clusters appeared to be linked to parvovirus B19, influenza, CMV and Epstein-Barr virus, according to a later analysis. Because counts were too low, 15 or so rarely observed V segments, including chromosome 9 orphons, were excluded from the earlier analysis of fewer than 650 of the donors. The authors suggested that the approach could potentially be extended to other disease states and immunological phenotypes. The sequencing pipeline was judged likely to have produced a cluster of highly shared sequence variants as a technical artifact. In both the original and validation cohorts, the classifier was reported to diagnose cytomegalovirus status with high specificity and sensitivity. Most CMV-associated TCR beta chains appeared to be HLA-restricted in a later analysis, and the HLA associations seemed to be driven largely by CMV exposure. Roughly uniform sequencing depth across donors was assumed in presence/absence analyses, although this assumption may not hold.

Remarks on this clone: The clone's antigen remains unknown. No per-base quality is available; no much larger clone lies one base away.

Libraries came from the immunoSEQ multiplex PCR assay. A mixture of 60 forward primers for TCR Vbeta segments and 13 reverse primers for TCR Jbeta segments was used in the multiplex PCR. Amplification of the CDR3 region of rearranged TCR beta genes was performed with a multiplex PCR assay on genomic DNA. Amplified TCR beta libraries were sequenced as 87-base-pair reads on the Illumina HiSeq System. In the source study's methods: A later analysis tallied around 80 million unique TCR beta chains across the 660 or so repertoires, and about 10 million of those chains were shared by two or more donors. To remove PCR and sequencing errors, raw reads were error-corrected and collapsed into unique sequences using a nearest-neighbor algorithm that merged closely related sequences. Alignment of CDR3 sequences to IMGT reference sequences was used to assign V, D and J gene segments. For a sequence to be retained, a match of at least six nucleotides was required to both a V gene segment and a J gene segment. Rearrangements were classified as productive when the CDR3 lacked stop codons and remained in frame with V and J, and all other rearrangements were classified as non-productive. CDR3 was defined according to IMGT convention as the region running from the second conserved V-encoded cysteine to the conserved J-encoded phenylalanine. The earlier analysis of about 640 of the donors excluded any sequence lacking an unambiguous match to a single V gene segment. An earlier analysis of over 450 of the donors classified V segments as functional when productive rearrangements were above 56.7% and as segregating when the standard deviation between donors was above 5%. To diagnose cytomegalovirus status from the catalog of TCR beta chain sequences, a statistical classification framework was built. V and J gene assignment, in a later analysis, came from comparing TCR nucleotide sequences with IMGT/GENE-DB human TR gene sequences. A later analysis assigned CDR3 sequences and most-parsimonious VDJ recombination scenarios with the TCRdist pipeline. In a later analysis, every TCR beta chain was defined by the combination of its CDR3 amino acid sequence and its V-gene family, and reads without a unique V-gene family were dropped. To address suspected cross-contamination and a sequencing artifact, a later analysis removed over 500 highly shared, low-generation-probability nucleotide sequences. A later analysis calculated a clonal expansion index for each public chain from normalized within-repertoire ranks of inferred template counts. Generation probabilities in a later analysis came from a VDJ recombination model fitted to out-of-frame rearrangements, and those results were checked against IGoR. In a later analysis, hypergeometric tests were used to score TCR-TCR, TCR-HLA and TCR-CMV co-occurrence, with a repertoire-size bias correction applied to TCR pairs. False discovery rates were estimated in a later analysis by permuting HLA or CMV assignments 20 times. In a later analysis, co-occurring TCRs were grouped using DBSCAN, and TCRdist sequence similarity was added for clustering within HLA-allele-positive subsets. For co-occurrence clustering, repertoires with fewer than 30,000 or more than 120,000 public chains were excluded, along with roughly 5 repertoires with anomalous nucleotide sharing. Entries here come from immuneACCESS through TCRdb and include only in-frame sequences with V and J called. Some clones fail to appear in such tables; in the studies checked, an unresolved V gene covers under half of the shortfall, and the cause of the remainder is unknown. V, J and clone size reflect that table, while D and trimming were determined from the DNA. The sample includes some 150,000 clones, with approximately 87% observed a single time. The ten most abundant clones make up over 1.5% of the sample.

The cohort was made up of roughly 670 healthy bone marrow donors. Cohort members were all nominally healthy when sampled, although unrecorded immune exposures were likely present. The donor was CMV seronegative and belonged to the group of over 350 seronegative cohort members. Each donor provided a peripheral blood sample, and peripheral blood mononuclear cells were used for TCR beta sequencing. Genomic DNA extraction from the blood cell samples was performed with the Qiagen DNeasy Blood Extraction Kit. The sample taken for sequencing was PBMCs. The sequence was obtained from a man aged 40-49 years in good health and CMV-seronegative.

The nucleotide sequence reads TGTGCCAGCAGGTTAGGGACAGATGGTGGGCCTGAAAACACCATATATTTT. Translated, it gives CASRLGTDGGPENTIYF. Here the chain combines TRBV21-1 and TRBJ1-3; TRBD1, the D gene given by the table, was not confirmed from the DNA. TRBV21-1 is assigned pseudogene status. From the cysteine through the phenylalanine, the CDR3 covers 17 amino acids. CDR3 DNA only is kept here, 51 bases in frame from base 1.